A single sample is the source of the 10 T cell receptor beta chains below, sequenced in a study of CXCR3-negative and CXCR3-positive naive CD8 T cells. Notes on the study in general: Comparison of naive cells showed more hydrophobic TRB CDR3s in CXCR3-positive than in CXCR3-negative naive cells.

cDNA libraries for TRB were generated by 5' RACE incorporating UMI labels. TCRdb re-analyzed the 5' RACE reads; it lists each CDR3 protein once, without DNA. The sample data list roughly 100,000 distinct CDR3 sequences. No antigens are known for them. Sequencing used naive CXCR3+ CD8+ T cells from blood. The subset was: CD45RO-CCR7+CD27+CD95- naive CD8+ T cells expressing CXCR3 (TNR3+). The source is a human donor in good health. Some clones in this sample may be carry-over from other donors' samples.

V is TRBV7-9 and J is TRBJ2-2; TCRdb proposes TRBD1, but this gene call is untestable without DNA. CDR1 SEHNR and CDR2 FQNEAQ come from the germline V gene (reference sequence). The CDR3 sequence is 15 residues long. The CDR3 reads CASSFTGGSTGELFF. Together with reference TRBV7-9 and TRBJ2-2, the CDR3 gives the full variable domain: DTGVSQNPRHKITKRGQNVTFRCDPISEHNRLYWYRQTLGQGPEFLTYFQNEAQLEKSRLLSDRFSAERPKGSFSTLEIQRTEQGDSAMYLCASSFTGGSTGELFFGEGSRLTVL.

The chain combines TRBV5-1 with TRBJ2-7; TCRdb's D gene call, TRBD1, goes unchecked for lack of DNA. Looked up from germline, CDR1 is SGHRS and CDR2 is YFSETQ. This CDR3 region has 15 residues. The CDR3 spells CASSYSPGTGFEQYF.

The chain joins TRBV7-2 to TRBJ2-7. The CDR3 contains 14 residues. Germline loops: CDR1 SGHTA, CDR2 FQGNSA. CDR3 residues: CASSLAGQSYEQYF.

The rearrangement uses TRBV29-1 and TRBJ2-1; TCRdb's assignment of TRBD2 cannot be checked, as there is no DNA. The CDR3 length is 14 residues. The germline V gene has CDR1 SQVTM and CDR2 ANQGSEA. CDR3 loop: CSVLREYSYNEQFF.

This rearrangement joins TRBV10-3 to TRBJ2-1; the D call of TRBD1 rests on TCRdb alone, since no DNA is present to check it. CDR1 and CDR2 from the germline V gene are ENHRY and SYGVKD. The CDR3 extends over 16 amino acids. The chain's CDR3 is CAISEGRVSSYNEQFF.

This chain links TRBV29-1 with TRBJ1-2. CDR1 and CDR2 (germline): SQVTM, ANQGSEA. The CDR3 has 13 amino acids. CDR3 region: CRVERQGGNGYTF.

The chain couples TRBV9 to TRBJ1-3. This CDR3 has 15 residues. CDR1 is SGDLS and CDR2 is YYNGEE in the germline V gene. The CDR3: CASSVNPASGNTIYF.

V is TRBV9 and J is TRBJ2-1; TCRdb's D call of TRBD1 is untestable without DNA. The germline gives CDR1 SGDLS, CDR2 YYNGEE. The CDR3 runs 13 residues. The CDR3 protein is CASSGDIYNEQFF.

The V and J genes are TRBV11-2 and TRBJ2-2; TCRdb's D gene call, TRBD1, goes unchecked for lack of DNA. CDR1 is SGHAT, CDR2 FQNNGV, per germline. The CDR3 spans 16 residues. The CDR3 reads CASSFTAGAVPGELFF.

The rearrangement uses TRBV9 and TRBJ1-1; the TCRdb D gene call, TRBD1, has no DNA to confirm it. Germline V gene sequence: CDR1 SGDLS, CDR2 YYNGEE. The CDR3 is 14 residues long. Here the CDR3 reads CASSPDGQGAEAFF.